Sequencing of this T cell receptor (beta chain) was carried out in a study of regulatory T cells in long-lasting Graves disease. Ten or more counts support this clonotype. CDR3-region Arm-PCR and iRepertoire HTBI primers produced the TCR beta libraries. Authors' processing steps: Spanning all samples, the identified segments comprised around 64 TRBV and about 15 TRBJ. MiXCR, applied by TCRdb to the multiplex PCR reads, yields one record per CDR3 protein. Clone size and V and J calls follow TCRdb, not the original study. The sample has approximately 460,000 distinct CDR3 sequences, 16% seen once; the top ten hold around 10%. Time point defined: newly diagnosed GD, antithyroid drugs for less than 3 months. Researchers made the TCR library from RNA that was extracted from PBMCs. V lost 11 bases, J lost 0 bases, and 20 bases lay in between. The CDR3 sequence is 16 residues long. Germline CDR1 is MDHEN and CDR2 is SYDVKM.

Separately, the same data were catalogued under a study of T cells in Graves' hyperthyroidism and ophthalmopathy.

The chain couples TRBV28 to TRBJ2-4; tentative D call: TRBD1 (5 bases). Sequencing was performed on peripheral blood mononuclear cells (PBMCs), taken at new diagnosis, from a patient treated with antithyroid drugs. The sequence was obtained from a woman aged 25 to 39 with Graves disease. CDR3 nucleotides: TGTGCCCGAGACAGCGAGCTAACTCTAGCCAAAAACATTCAGTACTTC. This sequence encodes CARDSELTLAKNIQYF.